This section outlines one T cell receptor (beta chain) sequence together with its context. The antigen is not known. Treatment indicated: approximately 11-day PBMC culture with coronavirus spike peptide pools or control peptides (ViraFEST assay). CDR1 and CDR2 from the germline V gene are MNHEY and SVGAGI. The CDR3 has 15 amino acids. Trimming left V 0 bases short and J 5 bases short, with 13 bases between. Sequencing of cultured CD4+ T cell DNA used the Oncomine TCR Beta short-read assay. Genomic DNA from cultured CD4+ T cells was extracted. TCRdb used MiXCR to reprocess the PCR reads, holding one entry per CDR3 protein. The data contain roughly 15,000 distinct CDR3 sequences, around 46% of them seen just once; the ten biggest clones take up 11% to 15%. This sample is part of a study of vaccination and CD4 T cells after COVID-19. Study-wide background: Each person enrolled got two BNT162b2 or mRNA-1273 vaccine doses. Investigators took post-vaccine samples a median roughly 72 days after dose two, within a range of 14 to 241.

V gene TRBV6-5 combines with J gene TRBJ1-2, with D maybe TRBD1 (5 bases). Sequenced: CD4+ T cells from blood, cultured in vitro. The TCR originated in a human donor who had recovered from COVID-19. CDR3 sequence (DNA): TGTGCCAGCAGTTACTCGAAGGGGAGCCAGTATGGCTACACCTTC. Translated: CASSYSKGSQYGYTF.